The present T cell receptor (beta chain) was sequenced within a study of T cell responses to AZD1222 COVID-19 vaccine (dated by TCRdb to 2020 to 2023). Concerning the study at large: AZD1222 recipients whose second dose came at about 4 weeks and those whose second dose came at about 12 weeks were combined into one group, since spike-specific TCR depth and breadth did not differ between the two schedules. Trial participants were enrolled by age into 18-55, 56-69 and 70-plus year subgroups, with approximately 150, 28 and 58 TCR-sequenced participants respectively. A total of just over 230 trial participants underwent TCR sequencing, of whom roughly 210 had received two doses of AZD1222 and approximately 26 had received two doses of the MenACWY control vaccine.

What the work shows at the level of the full study, not this receptor alone: The vaccine-associated CD4 TCRs covered the entire spike protein, and the dominant responses fell in regions 160-218 and 743-854. The 56-69-year group was small, and its depth increase did not reach significance, likely because of low power. Only a handful of AZD1222 recipients were SARS-CoV-2 seropositive at baseline, limiting conclusions about previously exposed vaccinees. Reportedly, almost half of the unique spike-specific TCRs recognized epitopes lying outside the regions that are mutated in the B.1.351 and B.1.1.7 variants. Because no samples from the day 14 peak response were available, repertoires could be characterized only after the peak T cell response. After two AZD1222 doses, both the breadth and the depth of spike-specific TCRs were significantly higher than at day 0 and than in MenACWY recipients. Participants were mostly white British and included more females than males, and it was suggested by the authors that clonal diversity may have been underestimated.

The CDR3 regions of human TCRbeta chains were analyzed by immunosequencing. The study's own analysis went as follows. Repertoire TCRs were matched against a reference library of SARS-CoV-2-specific TCRs generated with the MIRA antigen-specificity platform. Breadth was defined as the fraction of unique TCRs that were SARS-CoV-2-associated. Depth was defined as the fraction of total T cells that were SARS-CoV-2-associated. Using the MIRA data, each spike-specific TCR was mapped to the spike region that the TCR reacts to and placed in a CD4 or CD8 class. Log10-transformed breadth and depth values were compared by one-way ANOVA with Sidak's multiple comparisons tests. TCRdb took over this immuneACCESS table, retaining in-frame rearrangements with V and J assigned. Such tables are incomplete; in checked studies, under half of the missing clones stem from an unresolved V gene, and the remainder is unexplained. The D gene and trimming were derived from the DNA, and the V and J assignments and clone size from that table. The sample records 96,000 or so clones, 80% to 90% of which are singletons. The ten largest clonotypes hold 1.6% of the sample.

The CDR3 holds 14 amino acids from the cysteine to the phenylalanine. Only the CDR3 part of the read is kept: 42 bases, read in frame from the first base. The germline V gene supplies CDR1 SGHAT and CDR2 FQNNGV. The germline ends are 9 bases apart after V is trimmed by 5 bases and J by 2 bases. Sample time point, as interpreted from the label and publication: baseline before first vaccination. Samples from vaccinated people were obtained from the UK trials COV001 and COV002, which included a single-blind randomized controlled phase 2/3 trial of AZD1222 (ChAdOx1 nCoV-19) in healthy adults. For TCRbeta chain sequencing, PBMC samples from trial participants were taken at day 0 and at day 28 after the second dose. Comments on this clone: The clone's antigen remains unknown. Base qualities are not provided; no much larger clone lies one nucleotide away.

This TCR derives from an adult in good health. Specimen: peripheral blood, collected on day 0 of AZD1222 vaccination. This sequence uses TRBV11-2 and TRBJ1-4, with the D gene call left open. In nucleotide form, the sequence is TGTGCCAGCAGCGTACGTGGCACTAATGAAAAACTGTTTTTT. It translates to CASSVRGTNEKLFF.